This record looks at one T cell receptor (beta chain) sequence and its context. Its antigen target is currently unknown. Per-base quality was not reported, and no clone a single base away is much larger than it. The axillary draining lymph nodes of breast cancer patients were the source of the lymph node samples. V gives up 6 bases and J gives up 2 bases, and the segment between their germline ends measures 14 bases. The CDR3 runs 15 residues from the cysteine to the phenylalanine. Only the CDR3 portion is preserved as DNA: 45 bases, with reading frame beginning at the first base. For CDR1 and CDR2, the germline V gene lists SNHLY and FYNNEI. The data derive from a study of breast tumors, draining lymph nodes, adjacent tissues (dated by TCRdb to the mid-2010s). Study-wide context: In breast cancer patients, the study compared the TCR beta repertoires of tumor, adjacent nontumor tissue and axillary lymph nodes. In human breast cancer, the study set out to assess how tumor, surrounding tissue and draining lymph node repertoires relate to one another and whether T cells might be exchanged between them.

Sequencing took place on an Illumina HiSeq 2000. Multiplex PCR amplification was used to generate the TCR beta chain libraries. High-throughput sequencing was used to analyze the amplified TCR beta chain products. The public sequencing data were trimmed at Q25 with fastp and processed into clonotypes with MiXCR by TCRdb, which kept only in-frame beta chains. Here each entry gathers all rows of one CDR3 protein and keeps the most common genes and DNA. The sample contains over 250,000 distinct CDR3 sequences, around 30% of them found a single time. The top ten clones comprise more than 0.95% of the sample. General study outcomes and caveats: The study presented the conclusion that tumor T cells originate in lymph nodes as consistent with a hypothesis, not as something directly demonstrated. Tumors showed preferential V and J gene usage, and their T-cell repertoire diversity fell below that of lymph nodes yet above that of nontumor tissue. Tumor and nontumor tissue repertoires were found to be significantly more similar in luminal-like than in basal-like breast cancer. The data were judged consistent with most tumor T cells deriving from the lymph node and then expanding within tumor tissue.

The TCR comes from a female donor with breast cancer. Some clones in this sample may be carry-over from other donors' samples. The sequence is built from TRBV2 and TRBJ1-5; TRBD1 is a weak D gene call, 6 bases matching. The specimen was axillary lymph node tissue. The CDR3 in this case is CASRNGGAGNQPQHF. The nucleotides read TGTGCCAGCAGAAATGGGGGGGCTGGCAATCAGCCCCAGCATTTT.